The 25 T cell receptor beta chains below come from one sample, sequenced in a study of T cell responses to AZD1222 COVID-19 vaccine. Libraries were prepared by immunoSEQ multiplex PCR; TCRdb keeps only in-frame clonotypes and omits some of them. The sample has around 120,000 clones, just under 95% seen once; the top ten hold more than 0.95%. The input for sequencing was peripheral blood, taken 28 days after the second AZD1222 dose. These receptors all come from an adult who received the AZD1222 COVID-19 vaccine.

The J gene is TRBJ2-3, the V gene TRBV10-3; perhaps TRBD1 as D (6 bases). V gave up 2 bases and J gave up 0 bases, with 12 bases separating them. This CDR3 contains 16 residues. CDR1 is ENHRY, CDR2 SYGVKD, per germline. CDR3 residues: CAISEAGAISTDTQYF. The CDR3, as DNA: TGTGCCATCAGTGAGGCAGGGGCTATAAGCACAGATACGCAGTATTTT.

The chain couples TRBV11-2 to TRBJ2-1; a possible D gene is TRBD1 (6 bases). CDR3 length: 16 residues. In germline, CDR1 is SGHAT, CDR2 FQNNGV. The V and J ends lost 4 bases and 4 bases respectively, with 17 bases between them. The CDR3 reads CASSSYEGESYNEQFF. CDR3 coding DNA: TGTGCCAGCAGCTCGTATGAGGGGGAATCATACAATGAGCAGTTCTTC.

The chain uses TRBV15 and TRBJ1-2; tentatively, D is TRBD1 (6 bases). CDR1 and CDR2 from the germline V gene are LNHNV and YYDKDF (reference sequence). The CDR3 loop spans 14 amino acids. Trimming removed 1 base from V and 5 bases from J, with 11 bases in between. CDR3 region: CATSRVGQKYGYTF. CDR3 DNA sequence: TGTGCCACCAGCAGAGTCGGACAGAAGTATGGCTACACCTTC.

The genes are TRBV28 and TRBJ2-1; 11 nucleotides match TRBD2. CDR3 length equals 18 residues. After removal of 2 bases from V and 6 bases from J, the junction contained 12 bases not matched to a gene. Per the germline V gene, CDR1 is MDHEN and CDR2 is SYDVKM. The CDR3 DNA is TGTGCCAGCAGTTTAGGGGGTTTTAGCGGGAGGGCCCCCAATGAGCAGTTCTTC. As protein: CASSLGGFSGRAPNEQFF.

The CDR3 bases are TGTGCCAGCAGCTTAGCTACTCGGGGGCCCCAGCATTTT. This gives the protein CASSLATRGPQHF. V and J are TRBV7-8 and TRBJ1-5; no definite D call. Germline CDR1 reads SGHVS; CDR2 reads FQNEAQ. V lost 0 bases and J lost 9, with 9 bases in between. The CDR3 length is 13 residues.

The J gene is TRBJ2-1, the V gene TRBV12-5, with D uncertain. Trimming took 2 bases from V and 2 from J, leaving 7 bases between them. Germline assignment: CDR1 LGHNT and CDR2 FRNRAP. CDR3 length: 14 amino acids. For the CDR3, the DNA is TGTGCTAGTGGTTTGAACCCGGCCTACAATGAGCAGTTCTTC. The encoded protein is CASGLNPAYNEQFF.

The J gene is TRBJ1-1, the V gene TRBV9, with D hard to call. V dropped 4 bases and J dropped 5 bases, with 12 bases sitting between them. The length of the CDR3 is 13 residues. CDR1 is SGDLS and CDR2 is YYNGEE in the germline V gene. The CDR3 DNA is TGTGCCAGCAGCCCAGTAGGGCGAACTGAAGCTTTCTTT. Protein sequence: CASSPVGRTEAFF.

The chain is built from TRBV18 and TRBJ1-4; maybe TRBD1 (5 bases). The CDR3 contains 13 residues. Germline loops: CDR1 KGHSH, CDR2 LQKENI. V dropped 3 bases and J dropped 11 bases, with 13 bases sitting between them. The CDR3, as DNA: TGTGCCAGCTCACCGATAGACAGCCTCAAACTGTTTTTT. It translates to CASSPIDSLKLFF.

The rearrangement links TRBV2 to TRBJ2-5, with 10 positions matching TRBD1. V trimming: 9 bases; J trimming: 7 bases; junction bases outside the gene matches: 5. CDR1 is SNHLY and CDR2 is FYNNEI in the germline V gene. There are 12 residues in the CDR3. The CDR3 region is CASEGDRGTQYF. Written as DNA, the CDR3 is TGTGCCAGTGAGGGGGACAGGGGGACCCAGTACTTC.

The CDR3 loop is CASSFGSRTGELFF. CDR3 bases: TGCGCCAGCAGCTTTGGTAGTCGCACCGGGGAGCTGTTTTTT. The V gene is TRBV5-1, the J gene TRBJ2-2; D unclear. Germline loops: CDR1 SGHRS, CDR2 YFSETQ. Trimming cost V 2 bases and J 4 bases, with 9 bases left between them. This CDR3 is 14 amino acids long.

The chain links TRBV9 to TRBJ2-1; weak D call: TRBD2 (5 bases). The CDR3 totals 15 residues. Germline CDR1 SGDLS, CDR2 YYNGEE. The V end was cut by 1 base, the J end by 3 bases, with 11 bases between. The CDR3 DNA is TGTGCCAGCAGCGTAAGGTTGGCGGGCTACAATGAGCAGTTCTTC. Encoded protein: CASSVRLAGYNEQFF.

In this sample, this clone turned up a few times. The chain joins TRBV7-2 to TRBJ2-2; TRBD2 matches at 10 bases. Germline lookup yields CDR1 SGHTA and CDR2 FQGNSA. Germline trimming cut 2 bases from V and 4 bases from J; bases unmatched to any gene: 4. There are 16 residues in the CDR3. CDR3 sequence (DNA): TGTGCCAGCAGCTTAATGGGACTAGCGTCCACCGGGGAGCTGTTTTTT. Translating gives CASSLMGLASTGELFF.

V gene TRBV6-5 combines with J gene TRBJ2-1, with 13 bases identical to TRBD2. This CDR3 is 15 amino acids long. The trim removed 6 bases at V and 8 bases at J, leaving 7 bases unmatched. Per germline, CDR1 MNHEY and CDR2 SVGAGI. The CDR3 is CASSRTGLAGYEQFF. CDR3 sequence (DNA): TGTGCCAGCAGCCGAACGGGACTAGCGGGGTATGAGCAGTTCTTC.

This clone was seen a handful of times. The V and J genes are TRBV18 and TRBJ2-1; D is unresolved. This CDR3 is 13 amino acids long. Between the trimmed V and J ends, which lost 3 bases and 8 bases, there was a span of 11 bases. Germline V gives CDR1 KGHSH, CDR2 LQKENI. CDR3 amino acids: CASSPSQVDEQFF. The CDR3 region has the DNA TGTGCCAGCTCACCGTCCCAGGTGGATGAGCAGTTCTTC.

This rearrangement joins TRBV2 to TRBJ2-7; D remains unclear. Germline loops: CDR1 SNHLY, CDR2 FYNNEI. CDR3 size: 10 residues. V was shortened by 8 bases and J by 4 bases, with 6 bases between the two germline ends. CDR3 region: CASGQYEQYF. The CDR3 nucleotides are TGTGCCAGCGGTCAATACGAGCAGTACTTC.

V and J are TRBV10-1 and TRBJ1-1; D unresolved. V shed 6 bases and J shed 4 bases, with 12 bases lying between them. CDR1 is WNHNN, CDR2 SYGVQD, per germline (reference sequence). The CDR3 is 13 residues long. CDR3 region: CASSDLETTEAFF. CDR3 nucleotides: TGCGCCAGCAGCGATCTAGAAACCACTGAAGCTTTCTTT.

V and J are TRBV7-9 and TRBJ1-1, with D perhaps matching TRBD1 (5 bases). V dropped 6 bases and J dropped 4 bases, with 12 bases sitting between them. CDR3 length: 13 amino acids. Germline V gives CDR1 SEHNR, CDR2 FQNEAQ (reference sequence). The CDR3 DNA reads as TGTGCCAGCAGATCCAATGGGGGCACTGAAGCTTTCTTT. This gives the protein CASRSNGGTEAFF.

The gene calls are TRBV12-3 or TRBV12-4 and TRBJ2-7; D is unclear. The CDR3 contains 13 residues. V was shortened by 4 bases and J by 2 bases, with 9 bases between the two germline ends. The CDR3 loop reads CASSSLTPYEQYF. The CDR3 nucleotides read TGTGCCAGCAGTTCCCTTACCCCCTACGAGCAGTACTTC.

The CDR3 spells CSVEVTGENQPQHF. CDR3 DNA: TGCAGCGTTGAAGTCACAGGGGAGAATCAGCCCCAGCATTTT. The genes are TRBV29-1 and TRBJ1-5; 7 bases agree with TRBD1. CDR3 size: 14 residues. The V segment lost 1 base and the J segment 4 bases; nucleotides outside the gene matches: 4. CDR1 is SQVTM and CDR2 is ANQGSEA in the germline V gene.

Written as DNA, the CDR3 is TGTGCCAGCGTTAGACAGGTGGAGAAGTGCGGAGATCAATACGAGCAGTACTTC. Amino acid sequence: CASVRQVEKCGDQYEQYF. This sequence joins TRBV21-1 and TRBJ2-7; the table's TRBD1 call for D was not verified on the DNA. TRBV21-1 is assigned pseudogene status. The CDR3 contains 18 residues.

V is TRBV5-1 and J is TRBJ1-1; D is uncertain. The CDR3 length is 15 residues. With 0 bases removed from V and 3 bases from J, the gap between germline ends came to 12 bases. The V gene's germline CDR1 is SGHRS and CDR2 YFSETQ. CDR3 sequence: CASSLAPHRDTEAFF. The CDR3 region has the DNA TGCGCCAGCAGCTTGGCGCCCCACCGGGACACTGAAGCTTTCTTT.

V usage is TRBV7-2 and J usage is TRBJ1-1, with TRBD1 identical over 7 bases. This CDR3 contains 16 residues. The ends lost 3 bases at V and 10 bases at J; junction bases unmatched: 17. The germline V gene has CDR1 SGHTA and CDR2 FQGNSA. In DNA form, the CDR3 reads TGTGCCAGCAGCTTGCGCTTGGGACAGAGCTCAACTCCAGCTTTCTTT. Residues: CASSLRLGQSSTPAFF.

This chain uses TRBV13 with TRBJ2-5; 9 nucleotides line up with TRBD1. V lost 2 bases, J lost 9 bases, and 10 bases stayed unmatched. The CDR3 runs to 15 residues. Germline CDR1 PRHDT, CDR2 FYEKMQ (reference sequence). CDR3 sequence (DNA): TGTGCCAGCAGCTTATCGGGACAGGGAGGGGAGGCCCAGTACTTC. Amino acids: CASSLSGQGGEAQYF.

This chain connects TRBV20-1 to TRBJ2-7; D not resolved. V was trimmed by 4 bases and J by 4 bases, leaving 8 bases between them. Germline assignment: CDR1 DFQATT and CDR2 SNEGSKA (reference sequence). The CDR3 covers 11 residues. The DNA of the CDR3 is TGCAGTGCTAATCAGAGATACGAGCAGTACTTC. Amino acid sequence: CSANQRYEQYF.

The chain recombines TRBV27 with TRBJ2-1; TRBD1 might be the D (6 bases). From germline, CDR1 is MNHEY and CDR2 SMNVEV (reference sequence). CDR3 length: 13 residues. V was shortened by 3 bases and J by 4 bases, with 7 bases between the two germline ends. This CDR3 reads CASSLTGYNEQFF. In DNA, the CDR3 is TGTGCCAGCAGTTTGACAGGATACAATGAGCAGTTCTTC.